This is a list of T cell receptor beta chains from one sample in a study of Ad26.COV2.S vaccination and SARS-CoV-2 variants. Libraries were prepared by immunoSEQ multiplex PCR; TCRdb keeps only in-frame clonotypes and omits some of them. The sample has about 370,000 clones, 70% to 90% seen once. The sample here was peripheral blood, taken in a trial of Ad26.COV2.S vaccine versus placebo. These receptors all come from a person aged 18-60 years who received the Ad26.COV2.S COVID-19 vaccine or a placebo. The CDR3 runs from the conserved cysteine through the conserved F or W. A D gene is named only where the DNA matches it firmly. Size tells how often a clone was seen (once, few, many) or the class of an expanded clone, and some rows leave it out.

D: TRBD2; size: -; J: TRBJ2-1; V: TRBV9; CDR3: CASSVATGGRAANEQFF; DNA: TGTGCCAGCAGCGTAGCTACCGGCGGGAGGGCCGCGAATGAGCAGTTCTTC
D: -; size: -; J: TRBJ2-1; V: TRBV7-2; CDR3: CASSLTNYNEQFF; DNA: TGTGCCAGCAGTCTGACTAACTACAATGAGCAGTTCTTC
D: TRBD2; size: -; J: TRBJ2-1; V: TRBV11-2; CDR3: CASSLESGLAGGNEQFF; DNA: TGTGCCAGCAGCTTAGAATCGGGACTAGCGGGTGGGAATGAGCAGTTCTTC
D: TRBD1; size: -; J: TRBJ1-2; V: TRBV6-5; CDR3: CASSYGKGGRGYGYTF; DNA: TGTGCCAGCAGTTACGGAAAAGGGGGCCGGGGCTATGGCTACACCTTC
D: TRBD1; size: once; J: TRBJ2-7; V: TRBV2; CDR3: CASSDGTGSYEQYF; DNA: TGTGCCAGCAGTGATGGGACAGGAAGCTACGAGCAGTACTTC
D: TRBD2; size: -; J: TRBJ2-3; V: TRBV5-1; CDR3: CASSSGLESTNTQYF; DNA: TGCGCCAGCAGCTCGGGACTAGAAAGTACGAATACGCAGTATTTT
D: TRBD1; size: -; J: TRBJ2-1; V: TRBV2; CDR3: CASMKGQVTYEQFF; DNA: TGTGCCAGCATGAAGGGACAGGTGACCTATGAGCAGTTCTTC
D: -; size: -; J: TRBJ2-1; V: TRBV5-1; CDR3: CASSLTLTKNEQFF; DNA: TGCGCCAGCAGCCTAACGCTCACTAAAAATGAGCAGTTCTTC
D: TRBD2; size: -; J: TRBJ2-1; V: TRBV29-1; CDR3: CSVRTSGKYNEQFF; DNA: TGCAGCGTCAGGACTAGCGGGAAATACAATGAGCAGTTCTTC
D: -; size: -; J: TRBJ1-5; V: TRBV10-2; CDR3: CASCEGQSQPQHF; DNA: TGCGCCAGCTGTGAAGGACAGAGCCAGCCCCAGCATTTT
D: TRBD2; size: -; J: TRBJ2-7; V: TRBV6-5; CDR3: CASSYTGEGEQYF; DNA: TGTGCCAGCAGTTACACCGGGGAGGGCGAGCAGTACTTC
D: TRBD1; size: -; J: TRBJ2-3; V: TRBV30; CDR3: CAWNRGVADTQYF; DNA: TGTGCCTGGAACAGGGGCGTTGCAGATACGCAGTATTTT
D: TRBD1; size: once; J: TRBJ2-5; V: TRBV2; CDR3: CASSEGQGPETQYF; DNA: TGTGCCAGCAGTGAAGGACAGGGTCCGGAGACCCAGTACTTC
D: TRBD2; size: -; J: TRBJ2-1; V: TRBV3-1/TRBV3-2; CDR3: CASSQDRMLADYNEQFF; DNA: TGTGCCAGCAGCCAAGATCGAATGCTAGCGGACTACAATGAGCAGTTCTTC
D: -; size: -; J: TRBJ2-2; V: TRBV5-1; CDR3: CASSLLGLGGELFF; DNA: TGCGCCAGCAGCTTGTTGGGACTGGGCGGGGAGCTGTTTTTT
D: -; size: -; J: TRBJ2-1; V: TRBV2; CDR3: CASNFDRNEQFF; DNA: TGTGCCAGCAACTTCGACAGGAATGAGCAGTTCTTC
D: TRBD2; size: -; J: TRBJ2-1; V: TRBV7-9; CDR3: CASTPWAGVLNNEQFF; DNA: TGTGCCAGCACCCCGTGGGCGGGAGTTTTGAACAATGAGCAGTTCTTC
D: -; size: -; J: TRBJ1-1; V: TRBV2; CDR3: CASSYYRGDEAFF; DNA: TGTGCCAGCAGCTATTACCGGGGCGATGAAGCTTTCTTT
D: -; size: -; J: TRBJ1-5; V: TRBV6-2/TRBV6-3; CDR3: CASSYSTGPASNQPQHF; DNA: TGTGCCAGCAGTTACTCGACGGGGCCTGCGAGCAATCAGCCCCAGCATTTT
D: -; size: -; J: TRBJ1-2; V: TRBV20-1; CDR3: CSARSGAGYTF; DNA: TGCAGTGCTAGATCAGGGGCTGGCTACACCTTC
D: -; size: -; J: TRBJ1-6; V: TRBV4-1; CDR3: CASSQAPYNSPLHF; DNA: TGCGCCAGCAGCCAAGCCCCCTATAATTCACCCCTCCACTTT
D: TRBD1; size: -; J: TRBJ1-1; V: TRBV18; CDR3: CASSPPGQGLSTEAFF; DNA: TGTGCCAGCTCACCACCGGGACAGGGATTGAGCACTGAAGCTTTCTTT
D: -; size: -; J: TRBJ2-1; V: TRBV29-1; CDR3: CSVGSRGSGNEQFF; DNA: TGCAGCGTTGGGTCTAGGGGGTCAGGGAATGAGCAGTTCTTC
D: TRBD2; size: -; J: TRBJ2-5; V: TRBV5-4; CDR3: CASTTSGLAVQETQYF; DNA: TGTGCCAGCACCACTTCTGGCCTAGCGGTTCAAGAGACCCAGTACTTC
D: -; size: -; J: TRBJ2-1; V: TRBV5-1; CDR3: CASSLVGRTSYNEQFF; DNA: TGCGCCAGCAGCTTGGTGGGACGGACTTCCTACAATGAGCAGTTCTTC
D: TRBD2; size: -; J: TRBJ2-4; V: TRBV10-2; CDR3: CASSEGGLAGGAKNIQYF; DNA: TGCGCCAGCAGTGAGGGGGGACTAGCGGGAGGAGCCAAAAACATTCAGTACTTC
D: TRBD1; size: -; J: TRBJ2-7; V: TRBV30; CDR3: CAWSRDRATEQYF; DNA: TGTGCCTGGAGCCGGGACAGGGCAACCGAGCAGTACTTC